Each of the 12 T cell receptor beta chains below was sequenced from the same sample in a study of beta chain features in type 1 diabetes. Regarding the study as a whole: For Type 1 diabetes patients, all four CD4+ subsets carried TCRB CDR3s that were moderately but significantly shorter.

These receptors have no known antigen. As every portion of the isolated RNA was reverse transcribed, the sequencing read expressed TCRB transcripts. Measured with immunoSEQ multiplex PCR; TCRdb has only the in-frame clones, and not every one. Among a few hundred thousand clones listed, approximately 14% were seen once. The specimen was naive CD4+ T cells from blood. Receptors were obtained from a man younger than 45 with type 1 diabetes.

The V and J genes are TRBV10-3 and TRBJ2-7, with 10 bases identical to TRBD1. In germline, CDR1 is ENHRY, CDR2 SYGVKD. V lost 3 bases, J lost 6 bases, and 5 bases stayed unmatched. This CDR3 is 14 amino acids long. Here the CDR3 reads CAISDVRDRGEQYF. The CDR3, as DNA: TGTGCCATCAGTGATGTAAGGGACAGGGGCGAGCAGTACTTC.

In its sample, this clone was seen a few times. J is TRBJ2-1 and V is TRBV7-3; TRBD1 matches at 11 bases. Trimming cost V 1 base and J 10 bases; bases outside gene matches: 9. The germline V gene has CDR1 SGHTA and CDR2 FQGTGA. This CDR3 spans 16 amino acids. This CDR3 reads CASSLRSGQGVGEQFF. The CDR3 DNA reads TGTGCCAGCAGCTTAAGGTCGGGACAGGGGGTAGGGGAGCAGTTCTTC.

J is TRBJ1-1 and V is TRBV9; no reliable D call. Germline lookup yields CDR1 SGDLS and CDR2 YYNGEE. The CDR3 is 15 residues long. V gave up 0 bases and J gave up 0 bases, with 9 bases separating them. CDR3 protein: CASSVVGSLNTEAFF. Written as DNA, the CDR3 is TGTGCCAGCAGCGTAGTGGGCAGCCTGAACACTGAAGCTTTCTTT.

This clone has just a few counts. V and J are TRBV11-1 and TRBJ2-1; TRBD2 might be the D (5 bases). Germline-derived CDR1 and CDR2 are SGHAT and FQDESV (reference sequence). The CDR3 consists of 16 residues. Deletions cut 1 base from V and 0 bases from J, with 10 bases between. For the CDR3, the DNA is TGTGCCAGCAGCTTAGGAGGGTCCAGCTCCTACAATGAGCAGTTCTTC. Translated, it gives CASSLGGSSSYNEQFF.

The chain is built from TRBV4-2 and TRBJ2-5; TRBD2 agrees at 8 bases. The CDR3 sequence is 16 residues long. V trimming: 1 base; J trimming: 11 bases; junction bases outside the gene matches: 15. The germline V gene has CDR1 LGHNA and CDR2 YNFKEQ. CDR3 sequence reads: CASSQALEAGVREQYF. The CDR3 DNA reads TGTGCCAGCAGCCAAGCGTTGGAAGCGGGGGTGAGAGAGCAGTACTTC.

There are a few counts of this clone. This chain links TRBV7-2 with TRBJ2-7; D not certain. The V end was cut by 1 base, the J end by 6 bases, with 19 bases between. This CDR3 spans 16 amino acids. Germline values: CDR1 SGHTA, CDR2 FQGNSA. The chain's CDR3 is CASSLELLRSPLEQYF. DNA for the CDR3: TGTGCCAGCAGCTTAGAGCTTCTGCGGTCCCCCCTCGAGCAGTACTTC.

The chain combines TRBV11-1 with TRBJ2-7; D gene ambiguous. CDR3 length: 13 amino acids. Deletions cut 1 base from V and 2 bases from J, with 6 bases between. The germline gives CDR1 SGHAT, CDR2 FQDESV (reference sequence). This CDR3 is CASSLDSPYEQYF. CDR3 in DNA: TGTGCCAGCAGCTTAGACAGCCCCTACGAGCAGTACTTC. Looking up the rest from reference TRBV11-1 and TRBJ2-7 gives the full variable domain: EAEVAQSPRYKITEKSQAVAFWCDPISGHATLYWYRQILGQGPELLVQFQDESVVDDSQLPKDRFSAERLKGVDSTLKIQPAELGDSAMYLCASSLDSPYEQYFGPGTRLTVT.

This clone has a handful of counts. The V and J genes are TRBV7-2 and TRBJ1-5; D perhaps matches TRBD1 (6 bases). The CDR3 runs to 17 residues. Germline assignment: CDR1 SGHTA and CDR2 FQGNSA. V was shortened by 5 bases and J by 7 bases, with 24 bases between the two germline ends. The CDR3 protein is CASSRYITSGQTQPQHF. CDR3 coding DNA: TGTGCCAGCAGCCGTTATATTACCTCCGGACAGACCCAGCCCCAGCATTTT.

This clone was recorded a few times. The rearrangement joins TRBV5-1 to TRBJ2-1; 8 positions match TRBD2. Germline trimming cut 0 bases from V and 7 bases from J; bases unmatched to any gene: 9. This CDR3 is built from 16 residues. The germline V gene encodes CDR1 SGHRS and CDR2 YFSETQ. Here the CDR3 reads CASSLGSGSIGNEQFF. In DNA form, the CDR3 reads TGCGCCAGCAGCTTGGGAAGCGGGAGTATCGGTAATGAGCAGTTCTTC.

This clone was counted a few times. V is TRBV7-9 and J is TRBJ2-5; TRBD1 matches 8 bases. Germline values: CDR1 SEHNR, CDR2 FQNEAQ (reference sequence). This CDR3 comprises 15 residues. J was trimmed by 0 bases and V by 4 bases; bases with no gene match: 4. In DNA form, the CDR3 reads TGTGCCAGCAGCTCGTTGGACAGGGACCAAGAGACCCAGTACTTC. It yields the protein CASSSLDRDQETQYF.

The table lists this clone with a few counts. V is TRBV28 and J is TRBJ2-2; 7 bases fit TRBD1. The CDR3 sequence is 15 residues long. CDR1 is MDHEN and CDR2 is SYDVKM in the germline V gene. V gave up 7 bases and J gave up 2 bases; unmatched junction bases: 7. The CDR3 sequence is CASITGQVNTGELFF. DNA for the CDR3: TGTGCCAGCATTACCGGACAGGTTAACACCGGGGAGCTGTTTTTT.

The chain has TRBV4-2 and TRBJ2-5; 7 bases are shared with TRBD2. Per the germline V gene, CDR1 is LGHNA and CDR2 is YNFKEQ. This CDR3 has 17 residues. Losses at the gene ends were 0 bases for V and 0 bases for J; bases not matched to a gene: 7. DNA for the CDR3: TGTGCCAGCAGCCAAGATCCGGCGGGGAGGGACCAAGAGACCCAGTACTTC. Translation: CASSQDPAGRDQETQYF.